This T cell receptor beta chain was captured by sequencing in a study of early T cells in non-severe SARS-CoV-2 infection. One entry per CDR3 protein results from TCRdb running MiXCR on the 5' RACE reads. This sample has roughly 99,000 distinct CDR3 sequences, with approximately 12% found just once. With 10 bases removed from V and 6 bases from J, the gap between germline ends came to 12 bases. Per the germline V gene, CDR1 is SGHNT and CDR2 is YENEEA. The CDR3 sequence is 12 residues long. This clonotype was picked up many times. This chain connects TRBV11-3 to TRBJ2-2; perhaps TRBD1 as D (5 bases). The receptor was isolated from an adult who was a healthcare worker with PCR-confirmed SARS-CoV-2 infection or an uninfected control (not recorded which). Specimen: whole blood, collected at baseline. In nucleotides, the CDR3 is TGTGCCATCAAGGACAAGCCCGGGGAGCTGTTTTTT. This codes for CAIKDKPGELFF. The variable domain in full, completed from reference TRBV11-3 and TRBJ2-2, reads EAGVVQSPRYKIIEKKQPVAFWCNPISGHNTLYWYLQNLGQGPELLIRYENEEAVDDSQLPKDRFSAERLKGVDSTLKIQPAELGDSAVYLCAIKDKPGELFFGEGSRLTVL.